This T cell receptor beta chain was sequenced during a study of blood T cell repertoires in COVID-19. CDR1 MGHRA and CDR2 YSYEKL come from the germline V gene. CDR3 size: 16 residues. V shed 2 bases and J 5 bases; nucleotides not matched to a gene: 7. Per the original data handling: How many nucleated cells were present was estimated from reference gene primer amplification. Some clones are missing from TCRdb's copy, which holds only in-frame ones; the method was immunoSEQ multiplex PCR. D and trimming were read from the DNA, whereas the V and J calls and clone size are those reported in that table. The table lists about 400,000 clones, roughly 89% of them singletons.

The clonotype comes from a woman under 40 with active or convalescent COVID-19. Sequencing input: peripheral blood. V usage is TRBV4-1 and J usage is TRBJ2-5; 11 nucleotides match TRBD2. This CDR3 is CASSQLFSGGAETQYF. The CDR3 DNA follows: TGCGCCAGCAGCCAATTATTTAGCGGGGGGGCTGAGACCCAGTACTTC.